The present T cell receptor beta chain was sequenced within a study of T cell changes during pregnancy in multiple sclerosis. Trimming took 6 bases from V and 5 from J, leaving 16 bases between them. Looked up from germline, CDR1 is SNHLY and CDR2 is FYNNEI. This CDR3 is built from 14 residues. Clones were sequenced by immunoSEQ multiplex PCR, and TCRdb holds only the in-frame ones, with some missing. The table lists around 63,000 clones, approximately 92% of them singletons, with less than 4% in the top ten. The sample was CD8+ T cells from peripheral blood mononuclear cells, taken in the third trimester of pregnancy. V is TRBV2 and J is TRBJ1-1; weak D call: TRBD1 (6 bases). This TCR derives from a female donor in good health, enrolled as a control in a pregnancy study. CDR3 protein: CASRMSRGRTEAFF. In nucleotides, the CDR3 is TGTGCCAGCAGGATGTCCAGGGGTCGGACTGAAGCTTTCTTT.